A single TCR beta chain is shown here with its context. Sequencing used immunoSEQ multiplex PCR; TCRdb keeps in-frame clones, though not all of them. The data contain 55,000 to 80,000 clones, about 95% of them singletons. The CDR3 is 13 amino acids. Germline V lookup: CDR1 ENHRY, CDR2 SYGVKD. The V gene lost 3 bases and the J gene lost 3 bases, with 9 bases spanning the gap. The data stem from a study of shared T cell receptors in the human thymus. The source is a human donor. The sequencing input was thymocytes. The chain is built from TRBV10-3 and TRBJ2-7; a possible D gene is TRBD1 (5 bases). CDR3: CAISDPGIYEQYF. The DNA for the CDR3 is TGTGCCATCAGTGATCCAGGGATCTACGAGCAGTACTTC.